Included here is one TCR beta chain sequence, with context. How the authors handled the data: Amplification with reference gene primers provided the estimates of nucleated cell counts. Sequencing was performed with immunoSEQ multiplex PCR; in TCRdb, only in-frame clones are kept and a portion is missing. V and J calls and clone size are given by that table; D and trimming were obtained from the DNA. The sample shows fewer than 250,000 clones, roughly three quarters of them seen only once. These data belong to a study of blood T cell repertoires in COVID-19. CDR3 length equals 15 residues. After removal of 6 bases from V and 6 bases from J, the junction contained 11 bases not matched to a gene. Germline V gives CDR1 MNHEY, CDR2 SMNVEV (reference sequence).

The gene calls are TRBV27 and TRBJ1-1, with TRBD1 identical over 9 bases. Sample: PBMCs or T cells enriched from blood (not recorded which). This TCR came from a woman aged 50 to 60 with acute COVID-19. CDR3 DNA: TGTGCCAGCAGGCCCGGGACAGGGAAGTTGTCTGAAGCTTTCTTT. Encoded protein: CASRPGTGKLSEAFF.